The 5 T cell receptor beta chains below all came from one sample that was sequenced in a study of blood T cell repertoires in COVID-19. Here immunoSEQ multiplex PCR was the method, and the copy in TCRdb shows in-frame clones only, minus some. The sample holds roughly 190,000 clones, around nine tenths seen once. The material sequenced was peripheral blood. The receptors shown here come from a man between 65 and 85 years old with acute or convalescent COVID-19.

The chain recombines TRBV2 with TRBJ2-1, with 7 positions matching TRBD2. CDR1 is SNHLY, CDR2 FYNNEI, per germline. Germline trimming cut 5 bases from V and 9 bases from J; bases unmatched to any gene: 13. CDR3 length equals 15 residues. CDR3 protein: CASSSRKRDLSEQFF. The CDR3 nucleotides are TGTGCCAGCAGTTCGCGGAAGCGGGATCTGAGTGAGCAGTTCTTC.

The V and J genes are TRBV6-5 and TRBJ2-1, with TRBD2 matching over 11 bases. The CDR3 covers 13 residues. Germline CDR1 MNHEY, CDR2 SVGAGI. Trimming removed 6 bases from V and 7 bases from J; junction bases left unmatched: 2. CDR3 nucleotides: TGTGCCAGCAGGGCTAGCGGGAGGAATGAGCAGTTCTTC. Encoded protein: CASRASGRNEQFF.

A single count supports this clone. V is TRBV7-2 and J is TRBJ2-5; 7 bases are shared with TRBD2. Germline CDR1 is SGHTA and CDR2 is FQGNSA. The CDR3 extends over 13 amino acids. V lost 3 bases and J lost 5; bases outside the gene matches: 3. In nucleotides, the CDR3 is TGTGCCAGCAGCTTGCCCGGGGGGGAGACCCAGTACTTC. This codes for CASSLPGGETQYF. Complete variable domain (other parts from reference TRBV7-2 and TRBJ2-5): GAGVSQSPSNKVTEKGKDVELRCDPISGHTALYWYRQSLGQGLEFLIYFQGNSAPDKSGLPSDRFSAERTGGSVSTLTIQRTQQEDSAVYLCASSLPGGETQYFGPGTRLLVL.

The chain uses TRBV10-3 and TRBJ1-3; D is unclear. Deletions cut 4 bases from V and 4 bases from J, with 17 bases between. Germline V CDR1 and CDR2: ENHRY, SYGVKD. This CDR3 comprises 16 residues. The CDR3 coding sequence is TGTGCCATCAGTGCCCAGATCCCCGTAACCGGAAACACCATATATTTT. It encodes CAISAQIPVTGNTIYF.

This clone was seen only once. J is TRBJ2-7 and V is TRBV3-1 (or the pseudogene TRBV3-2), with 10 positions matching TRBD2. The CDR3 extends over 15 amino acids. Germline CDR1 is LGHDT and CDR2 is YNNKEL (reference sequence). V lost 5 bases to trimming and J lost 3 bases; unmatched junction nucleotides: 7. The chain's CDR3 is CASSSTSGVVYEQYF. DNA of the CDR3: TGTGCCAGCAGCTCCACTAGCGGGGTTGTCTACGAGCAGTACTTC.